This TCR beta chain stems from a study of control samples from healthy donors and cancer patients. TCRdb's table, derived via immunoSEQ multiplex PCR, lists solely in-frame clones and lacks some. The repertoire has 98,000 or so clones, about four fifths of them found once; the top ten carry roughly a tenth. Trimming cost V 3 bases and J 0 bases, with 12 bases left between them. Germline CDR1 and CDR2: MNHEY and SVGAGI. The CDR3 consists of 16 residues. This chain links TRBV6-5 with TRBJ1-5; a weak D match, TRBD1 (6 bases). The sample consisted of blood. The sequence came from a woman in her 30s in good health. CDR3 in amino acids: CASSYSGAGSNQPQHF. The CDR3 DNA reads TGTGCCAGCAGTTATTCGGGGGCGGGTAGCAATCAGCCCCAGCATTTT.